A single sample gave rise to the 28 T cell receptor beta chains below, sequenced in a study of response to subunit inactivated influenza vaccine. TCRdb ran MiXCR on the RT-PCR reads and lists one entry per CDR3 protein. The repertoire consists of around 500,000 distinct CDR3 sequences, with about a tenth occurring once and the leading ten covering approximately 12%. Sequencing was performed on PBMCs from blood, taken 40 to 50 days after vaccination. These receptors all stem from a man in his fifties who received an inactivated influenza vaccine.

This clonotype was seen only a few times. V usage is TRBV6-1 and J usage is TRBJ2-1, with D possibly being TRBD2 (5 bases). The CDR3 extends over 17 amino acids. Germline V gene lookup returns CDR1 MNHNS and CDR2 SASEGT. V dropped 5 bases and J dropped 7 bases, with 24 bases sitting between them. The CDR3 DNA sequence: TGTGCCAGCAGTCCCGCGGCACCAAAAAAGAGGGAGAATGAGCAGTTCTTC. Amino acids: CASSPAAPKKRENEQFF.

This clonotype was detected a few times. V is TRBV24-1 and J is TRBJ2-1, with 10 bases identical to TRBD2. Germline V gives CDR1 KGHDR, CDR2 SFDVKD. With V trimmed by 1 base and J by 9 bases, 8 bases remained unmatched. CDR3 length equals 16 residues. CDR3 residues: CATSDLGLAGDVEQFF. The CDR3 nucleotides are TGTGCCACCAGTGATTTAGGCCTAGCGGGAGATGTTGAGCAGTTCTTC.

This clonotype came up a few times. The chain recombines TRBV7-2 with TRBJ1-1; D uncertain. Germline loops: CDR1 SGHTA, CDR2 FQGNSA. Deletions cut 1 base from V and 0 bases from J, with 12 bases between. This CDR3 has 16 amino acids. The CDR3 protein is CASSLVRLSMNTEAFF. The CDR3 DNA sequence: TGTGCCAGCAGCTTAGTGAGGCTGAGCATGAACACTGAAGCTTTCTTT.

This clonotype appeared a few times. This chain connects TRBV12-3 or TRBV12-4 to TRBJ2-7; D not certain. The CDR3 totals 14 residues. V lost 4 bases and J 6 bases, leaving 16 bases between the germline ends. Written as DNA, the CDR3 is TGTGCCAGCAGTTCACCGGCGACGGGTGGCGAGCAGTACTTC. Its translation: CASSSPATGGEQYF.

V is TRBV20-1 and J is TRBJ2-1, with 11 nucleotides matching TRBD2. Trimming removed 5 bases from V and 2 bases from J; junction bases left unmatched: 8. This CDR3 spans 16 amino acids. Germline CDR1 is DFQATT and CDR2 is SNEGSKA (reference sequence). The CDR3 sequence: CSALPLAGGPYNEQFF. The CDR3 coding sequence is TGCAGTGCTCTACCCCTAGCGGGGGGTCCCTACAATGAGCAGTTCTTC.

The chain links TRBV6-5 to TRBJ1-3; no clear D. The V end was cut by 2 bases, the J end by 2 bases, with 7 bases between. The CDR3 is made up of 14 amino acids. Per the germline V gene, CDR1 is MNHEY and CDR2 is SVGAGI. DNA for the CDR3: TGTGCCAGCAGTTACGCCGGGACTGGAAACACCATATATTTT. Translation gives CASSYAGTGNTIYF.

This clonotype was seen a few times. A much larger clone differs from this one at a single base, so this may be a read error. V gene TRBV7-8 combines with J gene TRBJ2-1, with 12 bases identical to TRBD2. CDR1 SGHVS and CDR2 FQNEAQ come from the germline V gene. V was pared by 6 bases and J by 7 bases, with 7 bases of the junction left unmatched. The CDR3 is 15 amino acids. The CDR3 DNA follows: TGTGCCAGCAGACCTAGCGGGGGGGCCAGTAATGAGCAGTTCTTC. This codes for CASRPSGGASNEQFF. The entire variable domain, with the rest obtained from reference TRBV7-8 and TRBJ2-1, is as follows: GAGVSQSPRYKVAKRGQDVALRCDPISGHVSLFWYQQALGQGPEFLTYFQNEAQLDKSGLPSDRFFAERPEGSVSTLKIQRTQQEDSAVYLCASRPSGGASNEQFFGPGTRLTVL.

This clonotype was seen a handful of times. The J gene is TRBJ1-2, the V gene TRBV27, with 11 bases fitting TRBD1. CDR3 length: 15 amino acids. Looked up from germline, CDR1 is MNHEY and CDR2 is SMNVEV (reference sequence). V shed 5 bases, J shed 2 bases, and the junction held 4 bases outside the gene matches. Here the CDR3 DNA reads TGTGCCAGCAGTCCACGGGACAGGGGGAACTATGGCTACACCTTC. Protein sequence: CASSPRDRGNYGYTF.

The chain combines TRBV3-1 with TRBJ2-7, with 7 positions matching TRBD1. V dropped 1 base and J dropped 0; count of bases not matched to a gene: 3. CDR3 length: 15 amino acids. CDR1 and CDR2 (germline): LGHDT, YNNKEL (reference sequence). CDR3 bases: TGTGCCAGCAGCCAAGCGACAGGGCCCTCCTACGAGCAGTACTTC. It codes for CASSQATGPSYEQYF.

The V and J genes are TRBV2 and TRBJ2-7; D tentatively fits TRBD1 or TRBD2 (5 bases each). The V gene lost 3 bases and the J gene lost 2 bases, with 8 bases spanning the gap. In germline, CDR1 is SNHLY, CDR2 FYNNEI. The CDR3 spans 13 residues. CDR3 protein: CASSEGVTYEQYF. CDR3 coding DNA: TGTGCCAGCAGTGAGGGGGTCACCTACGAGCAGTACTTC.

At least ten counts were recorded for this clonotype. Written as DNA, the CDR3 is TGTGCCAGCAGTTACCGCCAGCAAATCTACGAGCAGTACTTC. Encoded protein: CASSYRQQIYEQYF. The chain recombines TRBV6-2 or TRBV6-3 with TRBJ2-7, with D hard to call. Between the trimmed V and J ends, which lost 2 bases and 3 bases, there was a span of 11 bases. This CDR3 is 14 amino acids long. Germline V gene lookup returns CDR1 MNHEY and CDR2 SVGEGT.

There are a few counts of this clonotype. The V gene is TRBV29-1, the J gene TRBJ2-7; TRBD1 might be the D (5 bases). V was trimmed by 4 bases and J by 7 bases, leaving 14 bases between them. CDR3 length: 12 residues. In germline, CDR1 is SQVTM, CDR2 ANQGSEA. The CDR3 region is CSVGGRDGEQYF. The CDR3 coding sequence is TGCAGCGTTGGGGGCAGGGATGGGGAGCAGTACTTC.

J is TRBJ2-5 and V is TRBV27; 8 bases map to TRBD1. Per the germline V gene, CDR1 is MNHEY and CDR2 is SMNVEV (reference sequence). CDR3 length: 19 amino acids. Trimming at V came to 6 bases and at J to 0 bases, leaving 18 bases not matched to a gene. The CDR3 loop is CASRPTGDFSLSYQETQYF. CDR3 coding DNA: TGTGCCAGCAGACCGACAGGGGATTTTTCCCTTTCGTACCAAGAGACCCAGTACTTC.

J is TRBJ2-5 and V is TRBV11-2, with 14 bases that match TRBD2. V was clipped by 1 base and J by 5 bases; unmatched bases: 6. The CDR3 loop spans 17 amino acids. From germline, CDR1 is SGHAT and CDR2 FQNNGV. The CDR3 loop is CASSLGGLAGAEETQYF. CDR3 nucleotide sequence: TGTGCCAGCAGCTTAGGGGGACTAGCGGGAGCAGAGGAGACCCAGTACTTC.

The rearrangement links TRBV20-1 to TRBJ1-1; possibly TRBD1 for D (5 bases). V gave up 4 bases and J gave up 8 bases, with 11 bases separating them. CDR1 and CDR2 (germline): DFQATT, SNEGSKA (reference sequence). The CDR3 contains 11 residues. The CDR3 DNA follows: TGCAGTGCTAAGGACGGGACCGAAGCTTTCTTT. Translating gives CSAKDGTEAFF.

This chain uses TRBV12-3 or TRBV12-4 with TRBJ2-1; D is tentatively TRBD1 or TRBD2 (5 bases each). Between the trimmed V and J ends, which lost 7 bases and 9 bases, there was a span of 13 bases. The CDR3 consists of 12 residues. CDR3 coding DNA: TGTGCCAGCATGGGCAGGGCGGGTGAGCAGTTCTTC. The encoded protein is CASMGRAGEQFF.

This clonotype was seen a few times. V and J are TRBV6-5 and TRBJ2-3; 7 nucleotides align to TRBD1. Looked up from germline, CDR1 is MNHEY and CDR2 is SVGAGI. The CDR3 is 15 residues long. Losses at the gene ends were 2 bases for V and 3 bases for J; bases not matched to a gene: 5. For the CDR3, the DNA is TGTGCCAGCAGTTACCTTCAGGGGGAAACAGATACGCAGTATTTT. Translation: CASSYLQGETDTQYF.

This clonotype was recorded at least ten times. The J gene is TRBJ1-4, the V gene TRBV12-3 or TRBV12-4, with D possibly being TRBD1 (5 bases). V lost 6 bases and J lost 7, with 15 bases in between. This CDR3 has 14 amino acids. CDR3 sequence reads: CASSSGGEGEKLFF. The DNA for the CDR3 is TGTGCCAGCAGCTCGGGAGGGGAGGGTGAAAAACTGTTTTTT.

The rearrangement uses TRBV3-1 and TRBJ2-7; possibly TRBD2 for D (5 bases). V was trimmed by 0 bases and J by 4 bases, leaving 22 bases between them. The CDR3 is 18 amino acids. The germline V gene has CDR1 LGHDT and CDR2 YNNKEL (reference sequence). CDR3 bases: TGTGCCAGCAGCCAAGAGGCAGGATACACGCGGGCGGTTTACGAGCAGTACTTC. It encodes CASSQEAGYTRAVYEQYF.

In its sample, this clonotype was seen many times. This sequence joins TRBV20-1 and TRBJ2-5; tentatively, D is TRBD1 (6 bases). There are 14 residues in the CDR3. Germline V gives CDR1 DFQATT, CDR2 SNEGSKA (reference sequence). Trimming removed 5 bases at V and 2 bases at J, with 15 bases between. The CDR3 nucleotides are TGCAGTGCTCCCCGACAGGCTCGGCAAGAGACCCAGTACTTC. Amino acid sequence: CSAPRQARQETQYF.

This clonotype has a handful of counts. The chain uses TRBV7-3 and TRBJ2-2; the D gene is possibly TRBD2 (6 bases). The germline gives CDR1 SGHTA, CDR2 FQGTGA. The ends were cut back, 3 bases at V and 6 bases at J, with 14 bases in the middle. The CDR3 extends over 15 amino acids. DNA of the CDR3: TGTGCCAGCAGCTTGGAGGCGGGACTGGCCGGGGAGCTGTTTTTT. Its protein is CASSLEAGLAGELFF.

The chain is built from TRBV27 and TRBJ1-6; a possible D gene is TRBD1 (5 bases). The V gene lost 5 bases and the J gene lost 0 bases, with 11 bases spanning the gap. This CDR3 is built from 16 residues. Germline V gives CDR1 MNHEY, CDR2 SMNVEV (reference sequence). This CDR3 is CASSPSGSSYNSPLHF. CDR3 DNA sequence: TGTGCCAGCAGTCCCTCAGGGAGCTCCTATAATTCACCCCTCCACTTT.

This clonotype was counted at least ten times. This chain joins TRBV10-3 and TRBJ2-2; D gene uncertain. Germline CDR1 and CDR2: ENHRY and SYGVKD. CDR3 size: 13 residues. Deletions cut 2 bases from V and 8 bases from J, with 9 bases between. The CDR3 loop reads CAISEVDLGELFF. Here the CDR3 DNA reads TGTGCCATCAGTGAGGTTGACCTTGGGGAGCTGTTTTTT.

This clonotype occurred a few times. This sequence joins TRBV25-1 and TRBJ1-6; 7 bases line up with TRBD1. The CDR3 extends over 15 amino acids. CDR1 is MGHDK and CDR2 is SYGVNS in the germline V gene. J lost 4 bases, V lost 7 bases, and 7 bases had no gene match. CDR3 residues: CASNPGDRYNSPLHF. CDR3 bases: TGTGCCAGCAACCCCGGGGACAGATATAATTCACCCCTCCACTTT.

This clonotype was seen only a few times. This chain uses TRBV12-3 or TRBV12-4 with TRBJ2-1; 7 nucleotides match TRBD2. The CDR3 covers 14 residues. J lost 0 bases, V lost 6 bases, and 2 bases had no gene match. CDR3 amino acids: CASRGTNSYNEQFF. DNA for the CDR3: TGTGCCAGCAGGGGGACTAACTCCTACAATGAGCAGTTCTTC.

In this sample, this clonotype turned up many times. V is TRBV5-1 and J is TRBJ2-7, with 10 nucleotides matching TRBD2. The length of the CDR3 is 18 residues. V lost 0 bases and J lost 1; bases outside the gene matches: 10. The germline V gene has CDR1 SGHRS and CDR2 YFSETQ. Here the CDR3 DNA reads TGCGCCAGCAGCTTGGTTGCTAGCGGGGGCCTCACTTCCTACGAGCAGTACTTC. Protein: CASSLVASGGLTSYEQYF. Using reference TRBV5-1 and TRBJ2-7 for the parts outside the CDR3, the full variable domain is KAGVTQTPRYLIKTRGQQVTLSCSPISGHRSVSWYQQTPGQGLQFLFEYFSETQRNKGNFPGRFSGRQFSNSRSEMNVSTLELGDSALYLCASSLVASGGLTSYEQYFGPGTRLTVT.

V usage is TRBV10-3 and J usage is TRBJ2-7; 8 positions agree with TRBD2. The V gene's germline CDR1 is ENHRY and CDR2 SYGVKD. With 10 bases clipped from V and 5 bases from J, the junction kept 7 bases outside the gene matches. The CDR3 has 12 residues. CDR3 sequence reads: CASRGGVDEQYF. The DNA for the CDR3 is TGTGCCAGTCGGGGGGGCGTTGACGAGCAGTACTTC.

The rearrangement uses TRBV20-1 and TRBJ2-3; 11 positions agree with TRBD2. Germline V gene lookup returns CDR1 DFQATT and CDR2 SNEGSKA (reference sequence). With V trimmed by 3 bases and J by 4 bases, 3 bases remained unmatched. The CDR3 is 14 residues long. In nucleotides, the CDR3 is TGCAGTGCTAGTAGCGGGGGGGCCCCAGATACGCAGTATTTT. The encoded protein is CSASSGGAPDTQYF.